Each of the 9 T cell receptor beta chains below was sequenced from the same sample in a study of OX40 agonist ivuxolimab in advanced cancers. Assay: immunoSEQ multiplex PCR; the TCRdb copy retains only in-frame clones and omits some. This table has roughly 71,000 clones, roughly 80% appearing once. The sequencing used CD4+ or CD8+ T cells sorted from blood, collected in a trial of the OX40 agonist ivuxolimab. The receptors originated from an adult with an advanced solid tumor such as melanoma, head and neck, liver or kidney cancer.

This clone appeared a single time. The V and J genes are TRBV4-1 and TRBJ2-7; 9 nucleotides match TRBD1. Per germline, CDR1 MGHRA and CDR2 YSYEKL. J was trimmed by 2 bases and V by 0 bases; bases with no gene match: 5. The CDR3 has 16 residues. The CDR3 sequence is CASSQEDRGMAYEQYF. In DNA form, the CDR3 reads TGCGCCAGCAGCCAAGAAGACAGGGGGATGGCCTACGAGCAGTACTTC.

This chain joins TRBV9 and TRBJ2-7, with unresolved D. Germline CDR1 is SGDLS and CDR2 is YYNGEE. The CDR3 runs 13 residues. V was trimmed by 0 bases and J by 3 bases, leaving 7 bases between them. The CDR3 protein is CASSVDEYYEQYF. As DNA, the CDR3 is TGTGCCAGCAGCGTAGACGAATACTACGAGCAGTACTTC.

The chain recombines TRBV7-2 with TRBJ1-5; D ambiguous. This CDR3 spans 15 amino acids. V was shortened by 2 bases and J by 0 bases, with 8 bases between the two germline ends. Germline values: CDR1 SGHTA, CDR2 FQGNSA. The CDR3 DNA reads TGTGCCAGCAGCTTATTGGAGTATAGCAATCAGCCCCAGCATTTT. Translated, it gives CASSLLEYSNQPQHF.

This clone has a handful of counts. The J gene is TRBJ2-7, the V gene TRBV7-9; TRBD1 is a possible D gene (5 bases). CDR1 SEHNR and CDR2 FQNEAQ come from the germline V gene (reference sequence). The CDR3 loop spans 15 amino acids. V gave up 1 base and J gave up 4 bases, with 14 bases separating them. The CDR3 DNA reads TGTGCCAGCAGCTTAGGTGCTATGACAGATTACGAGCAGTACTTC. The encoded protein is CASSLGAMTDYEQYF.

This rearrangement joins TRBV9 to TRBJ1-2, with 8 bases identical to TRBD1. The trim removed 3 bases at V and 6 bases at J, leaving 7 bases unmatched. The CDR3 runs to 14 residues. Germline V gene sequence: CDR1 SGDLS, CDR2 YYNGEE. The CDR3 coding sequence is TGTGCCAGCAGCGGGAGACAGGGGAGGGATGGCTACACCTTC. It is translated as CASSGRQGRDGYTF.

The chain couples TRBV19 to TRBJ2-7; D is unclear. There are 13 residues in the CDR3. V was shortened by 4 bases and J by 3 bases, with 10 bases between the two germline ends. Germline V lookup: CDR1 LNHDA, CDR2 SQIVND (reference sequence). CDR3 sequence reads: CASSTDAYYEQYF. The CDR3 coding sequence is TGTGCCAGTAGTACCGACGCATACTACGAGCAGTACTTC. Variable domain in full (rest from reference TRBV19 and TRBJ2-7): DGGITQSPKYLFRKEGQNVTLSCEQNLNHDAMYWYRQDPGQGLRLIYYSQIVNDFQKGDIAEGYSVSREKKESFPLTVTSAQKNPTAFYLCASSTDAYYEQYFGPGTRLTVT.

The V call is TRBV28, the J call TRBJ1-4, with 7 bases matching TRBD1. J lost 7 bases, V lost 5 bases, and 13 bases had no gene match. CDR3 size: 16 residues. Germline V lookup: CDR1 MDHEN, CDR2 SYDVKM. Here the CDR3 reads CASSPNDRAGSEKLFF. CDR3 sequence (DNA): TGTGCCAGCAGTCCCAATGACAGGGCTGGAAGTGAAAAACTGTTTTTT.

This clone was found a few times. V gene TRBV2 combines with J gene TRBJ2-1; no definite D call. Trimming pared 2 bases from V and 6 bases from J, leaving 5 bases between. This CDR3 has 12 residues. Per germline, CDR1 SNHLY and CDR2 FYNNEI. The CDR3 sequence is CASSEQFNEQFF. The DNA for the CDR3 is TGTGCCAGCAGTGAACAATTCAATGAGCAGTTCTTC.

The rearrangement links TRBV7-3 to TRBJ2-2, with 7 bases lining up with TRBD1. The CDR3 is made up of 15 amino acids. CDR1 and CDR2 from the germline V gene are SGHTA and FQGTGA. The J segment lost 5 bases and the V segment lost 6 bases, leaving 9 bases of the junction unmatched. The DNA of the CDR3 is TGTGCCAGCAGTCCCGACAGGGTTCGGACCGGGGAGCTGTTTTTT. Amino acids: CASSPDRVRTGELFF.